The rows below give T cell receptor beta chains drawn from one sample of a study of shared clonotypes between healthy human individuals. Using immunoSEQ multiplex PCR, the repertoire was profiled, and TCRdb retains in-frame clones only, with some absent. The table lists around 2,100,000 clones, about 94% of them singletons, with roughly 1% in the top ten. The sequenced material came from naive CD8+ T cells sorted from blood. These receptors originate from a man between 18 and 35 years old in good health. Both conserved end residues are part of each CDR3. The D gene is left open where the match is weak. Not all rows give a size; the values are once, few, many and, for expanded clones, a class.

CDR3nt	CDR3aa	abundance	len	v_gene	j_gene	d_gene
TGTGCCAGCAGTGATAACACTGAAGCTTTCTTT	CASSDNTEAFF	few	11	TRBV2	TRBJ1-1	NA
TGTGCCAGCAGCCCCCGGGACAGGGGAATGGACGAGCAGTACTTC	CASSPRDRGMDEQYF	NA	15	TRBV5-4	TRBJ2-7	TRBD1
TGTGCCAGCAGCTTAGGAACAGGGGGCATTGCTAATGAAAAACTGTTTTTT	CASSLGTGGIANEKLFF	NA	17	TRBV7-9	TRBJ1-4	TRBD1
TGTGCCAGCCACGGCGCGACAGCGAGCACAGATACGCAGTATTTT	CASHGATASTDTQYF	NA	15	TRBV6-5	TRBJ2-3	NA
TGTGCCAGCAGCCAAGAAACTAGCGGGGTCTACGAGCAGTACTTC	CASSQETSGVYEQYF	NA	15	TRBV4-2	TRBJ2-7	TRBD2
TGTGCCAGCAGCTTTACTAGCGGGTTCACAGATACGCAGTATTTT	CASSFTSGFTDTQYF	NA	15	TRBV7-2	TRBJ2-3	TRBD2
TGTGCCAGTAGTATCGGACAGGGGGAAGGATATGGCTACACCTTC	CASSIGQGEGYGYTF	NA	15	TRBV19	TRBJ1-2	TRBD1
TGTGCCAGCAGCACCAGACAGGGGGCGCTTGGCAATCAGCCCCAGCATTTT	CASSTRQGALGNQPQHF	once	17	TRBV7-8	TRBJ1-5	TRBD1
TGTGCCAGTAGTGGGGACTCCGCCTACGAGCAGTACTTC	CASSGDSAYEQYF	few	13	TRBV19	TRBJ2-7	NA
TGTGCCAGCAGTGAATCAGCTAGTTACGAGCAGTACTTC	CASSESASYEQYF	NA	13	TRBV6-5	TRBJ2-7	NA